Below, 23 T cell receptor beta chains from the same sample are listed, as sequenced in a study of beta chain features in type 1 diabetes. Isolated RNA was reverse transcribed in full, so expressed TCRB transcripts were sequenced. Generated by immunoSEQ multiplex PCR, the TCRdb table keeps only in-frame clones and is missing some. Of over 150,000 clones in the sample, roughly 8% were seen once. The sample comprised central memory CD4+ T cells from blood. The receptors shown here come from a man younger than 35 in good health.

The chain employs TRBV7-2 and TRBJ1-6, with TRBD1 matching over 8 bases. CDR3 length: 14 residues. Germline CDR1 is SGHTA and CDR2 is FQGNSA. J was trimmed by 7 bases and V by 8 bases; bases with no gene match: 7. The CDR3 DNA is TGTGCCAGCGGCCGACAGGGGCTGAATTCACCCCTCCACTTT. Protein: CASGRQGLNSPLHF.

This clone was counted many times. The chain links TRBV5-1 to TRBJ1-1, with TRBD1 matching over 10 bases. CDR1 and CDR2 (germline): SGHRS, YFSETQ. With 4 bases clipped from V and 5 bases from J, the junction kept 8 bases outside the gene matches. The CDR3 runs 15 residues. CDR3 amino acids: CASSLRQGAGTEAFF. As DNA, the CDR3 is TGCGCCAGCAGCCTAAGACAGGGGGCAGGGACTGAAGCTTTCTTT.

This clone was detected only a few times. The genes are TRBV28 and TRBJ1-6; no reliable D call. Between the trimmed V and J ends, which lost 6 bases and 3 bases, there was a span of 15 bases. CDR1 is MDHEN, CDR2 SYDVKM, per germline. The CDR3 sequence is 16 residues long. CDR3 coding DNA: TGTGCCAGCAGCTGGGAGGACGGCTACTATAATTCACCCCTCCACTTT. It encodes CASSWEDGYYNSPLHF.

The rearrangement links TRBV10-3 to TRBJ2-1; no firm D call. Trimming took 6 bases from V and 3 from J, leaving 18 bases between them. Looked up from germline, CDR1 is ENHRY and CDR2 is SYGVKD. The CDR3 is 16 residues long. The CDR3 coding sequence is TGTGCCATCAGCGCTCACTCTAGTACCGTCTACAATGAGCAGTTCTTC. Its translation: CAISAHSSTVYNEQFF.

The chain employs TRBV5-1 and TRBJ2-5, with D possibly TRBD1 on 5 matching bases. The CDR3 totals 15 residues. The V and J ends lost 3 bases and 0 bases respectively, with 12 bases between them. The germline gives CDR1 SGHRS, CDR2 YFSETQ. CDR3 nucleotides: TGCGCCAGCAGCTGGGGCGTCCTCGACCAAGAGACCCAGTACTTC. Translating it yields CASSWGVLDQETQYF.

The rearrangement links TRBV7-9 to TRBJ1-1; D is perhaps TRBD1 (5 bases). Trimming removed 6 bases at V and 5 bases at J, with 13 bases between. Germline loops: CDR1 SEHNR, CDR2 FQNEAQ (reference sequence). This CDR3 has 13 amino acids. CDR3 bases: TGTGCCAGCAGTAGGGACGGGAGGACTGAAGCTTTCTTT. This translates into CASSRDGRTEAFF. Supplemented by reference TRBV7-9 and TRBJ1-1, the full variable domain reads DTGVSQNPRHKITKRGQNVTFRCDPISEHNRLYWYRQTLGQGPEFLTYFQNEAQLEKSRLLSDRFSAERPKGSFSTLEIQRTEQGDSAMYLCASSRDGRTEAFFGQGTRLTVV.

This clone was seen only a few times. J is TRBJ2-2 and V is TRBV18; D ambiguous. Germline values: CDR1 KGHSH, CDR2 LQKENI. This CDR3 spans 14 amino acids. V lost 0 bases and J lost 1, with 3 bases in between. The CDR3 DNA is TGTGCCAGCTCACCACCTCAGAACACCGGGGAGCTGTTTTTT. This encodes CASSPPQNTGELFF.

This clone appeared a few times. Distinct nucleotide sequences in the sample also encode this CDR3. This sequence joins TRBV28 and TRBJ2-1; possibly TRBD1 for D (6 bases). With 6 bases removed from V and 7 bases from J, the gap between germline ends came to 10 bases. Germline lookup yields CDR1 MDHEN and CDR2 SYDVKM. The CDR3 spans 12 residues. CDR3 region: CASSLGGNEQFF. In nucleotides, the CDR3 is TGTGCCAGCAGCCTAGGGGGAAATGAGCAGTTCTTC.

This chain links TRBV25-1 with TRBJ2-5; possibly TRBD1 for D (6 bases). In germline, CDR1 is MGHDK, CDR2 SYGVNS. Trimming cost V 1 base and J 5 bases, with 17 bases left between them. The CDR3 loop spans 16 amino acids. The CDR3 is CASSESQGPGLETQYF. The CDR3 nucleotides are TGTGCCAGCAGTGAATCGCAGGGGCCCGGTTTGGAGACCCAGTACTTC.

This clone appeared a few times. The chain carries TRBV28 and TRBJ1-6; D might be TRBD1 (6 bases). The CDR3 runs 12 residues. V lost 6 bases and J 8 bases, leaving 8 bases between the germline ends. CDR1 MDHEN and CDR2 SYDVKM come from the germline V gene. CDR3 amino acids: CASRDSHSPLHF. The CDR3 region has the DNA TGTGCCAGCAGGGACAGCCATTCACCCCTCCACTTT. The whole variable domain, filled in from reference TRBV28 and TRBJ1-6, reads DVKVTQSSRYLVKRTGEKVFLECVQDMDHENMFWYRQDPGLGLRLIYFSYDVKMKEKGDIPEGYSVSREKKERFSLILESASTNQTSMYLCASRDSHSPLHFGNGTRLTVT.

The chain employs TRBV28 and TRBJ2-7, with TRBD1 as a possible D gene (6 bases). CDR3 size: 16 residues. In germline, CDR1 is MDHEN, CDR2 SYDVKM. The ends were cut back, 4 bases at V and 4 bases at J, with 20 bases in the middle. Here the CDR3 reads CASSSPGTRGGYEQYF. Written as DNA, the CDR3 is TGTGCCAGCAGTTCTCCCGGGACGAGAGGGGGTTACGAGCAGTACTTC.

This clone turned up a few times. The rearrangement joins TRBV6-5 to TRBJ2-1; no firm D call. CDR3 length equals 15 residues. The germline V gene encodes CDR1 MNHEY and CDR2 SVGAGI. Trimming left V 0 bases short and J 12 bases short, with 18 bases between. CDR3 loop: CASSYSGVAAVGQFF. The CDR3 nucleotides are TGTGCCAGCAGTTACTCTGGAGTGGCGGCGGTGGGGCAGTTCTTC.

The chain recombines TRBV10-3 with TRBJ1-2; D is undetermined. The germline CDR1 and CDR2 sequences are ENHRY and SYGVKD. The CDR3 runs to 15 residues. Trimming pared 2 bases from V and 0 bases from J, leaving 10 bases between. The CDR3 region is CAISESRETNYGYTF. The CDR3 region has the DNA TGTGCCATCAGTGAGAGTCGGGAGACTAACTATGGCTACACCTTC.

The gene calls are TRBV6-1 and TRBJ2-3; D unclear. V lost 2 bases and J 8 bases, leaving 11 bases between the germline ends. The CDR3 spans 13 residues. The V gene's germline CDR1 is MNHNS and CDR2 SASEGT. The CDR3 is CASSESLTGTQYF. CDR3 in DNA: TGTGCCAGCAGTGAATCCCTTACGGGTACGCAGTATTTT.

V gene TRBV19 combines with J gene TRBJ2-2; D uncertain. CDR1 and CDR2 (germline): LNHDA, SQIVND (reference sequence). This CDR3 region has 14 residues. The ends were cut back, 11 bases at V and 5 bases at J, with 18 bases in the middle. CDR3 amino acids: CACRHNRGTGELFF. The DNA for the CDR3 is TGTGCCTGTCGACATAATCGTGGAACCGGGGAGCTGTTTTTT.

The chain couples TRBV7-2 to TRBJ2-2; tentative D call: TRBD2 (6 bases). Germline CDR1 and CDR2: SGHTA and FQGNSA. V was clipped by 5 bases and J by 2 bases, with 15 bases between them. This CDR3 region has 16 residues. The CDR3 DNA sequence: TGTGCCAGCAGCCCCCGTGGGAGGATTAACACCGGGGAGCTGTTTTTT. It is translated as CASSPRGRINTGELFF. Full variable domain (missing parts from reference TRBV7-2 and TRBJ2-2): GAGVSQSPSNKVTEKGKDVELRCDPISGHTALYWYRQSLGQGLEFLIYFQGNSAPDKSGLPSDRFSAERTGGSVSTLTIQRTQQEDSAVYLCASSPRGRINTGELFFGEGSRLTVL.

This clone was seen at least ten times. The rearrangement links TRBV6-1 to TRBJ2-7; D might be TRBD1 (6 bases). Germline V gene sequence: CDR1 MNHNS, CDR2 SASEGT. There are 11 residues in the CDR3. The DNA for the CDR3 is TGTGCAGAGGGGGTTCACTACGAGCAGTACTTC. This codes for CAEGVHYEQYF.

The rearrangement links TRBV27 to TRBJ1-1, with 8 bases that match TRBD1. From germline, CDR1 is MNHEY and CDR2 SMNVEV (reference sequence). The V segment lost 5 bases and the J segment 8 bases; nucleotides outside the gene matches: 7. This CDR3 comprises 13 residues. CDR3 bases: TGTGCCAGCAGTCGGGCAGGGGGCGGGGAAGCTTTCTTT. Amino acid sequence: CASSRAGGGEAFF.

Only a few counts were recorded for this clone. This rearrangement joins TRBV4-2 to TRBJ1-2; TRBD1 agrees at 10 bases. CDR3 length: 15 amino acids. Germline V gives CDR1 LGHNA, CDR2 YNFKEQ. The trim removed 4 bases at V and 3 bases at J, leaving 5 bases unmatched. The CDR3 DNA sequence: TGTGCCAGCAGCCCCGAGGACAGGGGGGACTATGGCTACACCTTC. Its protein product is CASSPEDRGDYGYTF.

CDR3 sequence: CASSPRTGSEETQYF. CDR3 sequence (DNA): TGTGCCAGCAGCCCGCGGACAGGCTCGGAGGAGACCCAGTACTTC. The chain couples TRBV7-2 to TRBJ2-5; 7 bases are a match to TRBD1. The germline CDR1 and CDR2 sequences are SGHTA and FQGNSA. This CDR3 spans 15 amino acids. V gave up 5 bases and J gave up 5 bases; unmatched junction bases: 11.

This clone turned up a few times. The chain is built from TRBV5-1 and TRBJ2-2; D gene unclear. Germline V gene lookup returns CDR1 SGHRS and CDR2 YFSETQ. With 5 bases removed from V and 4 bases from J, the gap between germline ends came to 12 bases. The CDR3 is 14 amino acids. The CDR3 DNA reads TGCGCCAGCAGACCCTGGAGTGGCACCGGGGAGCTGTTTTTT. Translation: CASRPWSGTGELFF.

This clone was counted between two and nine times. The J gene is TRBJ1-5, the V gene TRBV29-1, with TRBD1 matching over 9 bases. V shed 1 base and J 7 bases; nucleotides not matched to a gene: 8. The CDR3 runs 15 residues. Germline V CDR1 and CDR2: SQVTM, ANQGSEA. The CDR3 DNA follows: TGCAGCGTTGAAGTGGAAGGGACAGGGAACCAGCCCCAGCATTTT. Its protein product is CSVEVEGTGNQPQHF. The full variable domain, its missing parts supplied by reference TRBV29-1 and TRBJ1-5, is SAVISQKPSRDICQRGTSLTIQCQVDSQVTMMFWYRQQPGQSLTLIATANQGSEATYESGFVIDKFPISRPNLTFSTLTVSNMSPEDSSIYLCSVEVEGTGNQPQHFGDGTRLSIL.

This clone was seen ten or more times. This chain joins TRBV4-3 and TRBJ2-5; no clear D gene. Trimming shortened V by 1 base and J by 4 bases, and 7 bases separated the two germline ends. The CDR3 loop spans 13 amino acids. The V gene's germline CDR1 is LGHNA and CDR2 YSLEER. The CDR3 DNA sequence: TGCGCCAGCAGCCAAGTTGGCGGAGAGACCCAGTACTTC. Encoded protein: CASSQVGGETQYF.